Below are 18 T cell receptor beta chains sequenced from a single sample in a study of blood T cells in healthy people across ages. With a J-beta primer mix and a sample-barcoded 5' primer, a second PCR ran 7 to 11 cycles. In TCRdb, the 5' RACE reads were re-called with MiXCR into one record per CDR3 protein. Seen here are 1.5 million to 2 million distinct CDR3 sequences, roughly 52% observed once, and the top ten hold approximately 2.1%. The sample consisted of blood. The receptor source for this set is a woman between 40 and 50 years old in good health.

The chain employs TRBV5-4 and TRBJ1-1; tentative D call: TRBD1 (5 bases). The ends were cut back, 0 bases at V and 1 base at J, with 13 bases in the middle. Germline V gene data show CDR1 as SGHNT and CDR2 as YYREEE (reference sequence). This CDR3 comprises 16 residues. The CDR3 protein is CASSLGAGHENTEAFF. Written as DNA, the CDR3 is TGTGCCAGCAGCTTGGGGGCAGGGCATGAGAACACTGAAGCTTTCTTT. The full variable domain, rest sourced from reference TRBV5-4 and TRBJ1-1, is ETGVTQSPTHLIKTRGQQVTLRCSSQSGHNTVSWYQQALGQGPQFIFQYYREEENGRGNFPPRFSGLQFPNYSSELNVNALELDDSALYLCASSLGAGHENTEAFFGQGTRLTVV.

This clonotype was detected only a few times. DNA of the CDR3: TGTGCCAGCAGTCCCCACGGGACCTACGAGCAGTACTTC. Its translation is CASSPHGTYEQYF. The chain is built from TRBV27 and TRBJ2-7, with D possibly matching TRBD2 (5 bases). CDR3 length: 13 residues. The ends were cut back, 5 bases at V and 2 bases at J, with 10 bases in the middle. The germline gives CDR1 MNHEY, CDR2 SMNVEV (reference sequence).

The V gene is TRBV4-1, the J gene TRBJ1-2, with D perhaps TRBD1 (6 bases). Trimming shortened V by 0 bases and J by 7 bases, and 12 bases separated the two germline ends. The germline gives CDR1 MGHRA, CDR2 YSYEKL. This CDR3 has 14 amino acids. CDR3 coding DNA: TGCGCCAGCAGCCAAGAAGGGGGGATTTTTGGCTACACCTTC. Its translation is CASSQEGGIFGYTF.

The chain uses TRBV7-2 and TRBJ2-1, with TRBD2 matching 7 bases. Germline V lookup: CDR1 SGHTA, CDR2 FQGNSA. This CDR3 is built from 17 residues. Trimming cost V 1 base and J 4 bases; bases outside gene matches: 10. CDR3 DNA: TGTGCCAGCAGCTTAGTAGGGCCGGGACTAAGGTACAATGAGCAGTTCTTC. Amino acid sequence: CASSLVGPGLRYNEQFF.

The CDR3 DNA reads TGCAGTGGAAAGAGGGGAGACGGAGAGACCCAGTACTTC. This sequence encodes CSGKRGDGETQYF. The rearrangement links TRBV29-1 to TRBJ2-5; TRBD1 or TRBD2 may be the D gene (5 bases each). The CDR3 contains 13 residues. The germline V gene encodes CDR1 SQVTM and CDR2 ANQGSEA.

The table lists this clonotype with a few counts. Here the CDR3 DNA reads TGTGCCAGCAGTTATCAGGGGCAAAGGGACAATGAGCAGTTCTTC. This translates into CASSYQGQRDNEQFF. This chain links TRBV27 with TRBJ2-1; D perhaps matches TRBD1 (6 bases). The CDR3 sequence is 15 residues long. V lost 4 bases to trimming and J lost 5 bases, with 15 bases between them. CDR1 and CDR2 (germline): MNHEY, SMNVEV (reference sequence).

This clonotype has a single count. The CDR3 reads CASSEGSVGQPQHF. The CDR3, as DNA: TGTGCCAGCAGCGAAGGTTCGGTAGGGCAGCCCCAGCATTTT. The chain uses TRBV7-2 and TRBJ1-5; no reliable D call. The ends were cut back, 5 bases at V and 7 bases at J, with 15 bases in the middle. Germline lookup yields CDR1 SGHTA and CDR2 FQGNSA. The CDR3 sequence is 14 residues long.

Note on this clonotype: One base away lies a much larger clone, so this may be a sequencing read error. The rearrangement joins TRBV7-2 to TRBJ2-4; 10 positions agree with TRBD1. Germline assignment: CDR1 SGHTA and CDR2 FQGNSA. CDR3 length: 16 residues. CDR3 residues: CASSPDRGRQSNTQYF. The CDR3 DNA reads as TGTGCCAGCAGCCCAGACAGGGGGCGGCAATCAAACACTCAGTACTTC.

This clonotype came up a few times. This chain joins TRBV6-2 or TRBV6-3 and TRBJ2-7, with D unclear. The germline gives CDR1 MNHEY, CDR2 SVGEGT. The CDR3 totals 13 residues. V was clipped by 2 bases and J by 3 bases, with 8 bases between them. The CDR3 region is CASSYAGLYEQYF. The DNA of the CDR3 is TGTGCCAGCAGTTACGCCGGCCTCTACGAGCAGTACTTC.

The chain links TRBV6-5 to TRBJ2-7, with 7 bases aligning to TRBD1. The CDR3 extends over 15 amino acids. The V gene end was trimmed by 6 bases and the J gene end by 4 bases; junction bases not matched to a gene: 12. The germline V gene encodes CDR1 MNHEY and CDR2 SVGAGI. Here the CDR3 DNA reads TGTGCCAGCAGACCCGACAGGGAAGATCTTTACGAGCAGTACTTC. Protein sequence: CASRPDREDLYEQYF.

The rearrangement links TRBV28 to TRBJ2-3, with TRBD1 matching 9 bases. The junction had 16 bases not matched to a gene; V was cut back by 5 bases and J by 4 bases. In germline, CDR1 is MDHEN, CDR2 SYDVKM. CDR3 length equals 18 residues. The CDR3 DNA reads TGTGCCAGCAGTCCGTCCGGGACAGGGATCCTAGGCGCAGATACGCAGTATTTT. Its protein product is CASSPSGTGILGADTQYF.

This clonotype was counted between two and nine times. CDR3 amino acids: CASSPGVATYEQYF. As DNA, the CDR3 is TGTGCCAGCAGCCCCGGGGTGGCGACCTACGAGCAGTACTTC. This sequence joins TRBV7-9 and TRBJ2-7, with a possible D match to TRBD2 (5 bases). V lost 5 bases, J lost 2 bases, and 13 bases lay in between. This CDR3 region has 14 residues. Germline-derived CDR1 and CDR2 are SEHNR and FQNEAQ (reference sequence).

Only a few counts were recorded for this clonotype. Here the CDR3 DNA reads TGCGCCAGCAGCTCGGACAGACATTTTAGGGATTCACCCCTCCACTTT. Its translation is CASSSDRHFRDSPLHF. The genes are TRBV4-1 and TRBJ1-6; TRBD1 might be the D (6 bases). Trimming removed 5 bases from V and 8 bases from J, with 19 bases in between. This CDR3 region has 16 residues. CDR1 MGHRA and CDR2 YSYEKL come from the germline V gene.

The chain couples TRBV7-6 to TRBJ2-3, with a tentative D call TRBD2 (5 bases). V was pared by 8 bases and J by 0 bases, with 15 bases between. The CDR3 length is 15 residues. Germline lookup yields CDR1 SGHVS and CDR2 FNYEAQ. In DNA form, the CDR3 reads TGTGCCAGCGCGCTGGACTGGCAGAGCACAGATACGCAGTATTTT. Translation gives CASALDWQSTDTQYF.

The CDR3 loop reads CASSLEGQGVQPQHF. The CDR3 nucleotides are TGCGCCAGCAGCTTGGAAGGACAGGGTGTTCAGCCCCAGCATTTT. The J gene is TRBJ1-5, the V gene TRBV5-1, with TRBD1 matching 8 bases. Germline V gene lookup returns CDR1 SGHRS and CDR2 YFSETQ. The CDR3 has 15 residues. V shed 0 bases, J shed 6 bases, and the junction held 5 bases outside the gene matches.

This rearrangement joins TRBV27 to TRBJ1-2, with D tentatively TRBD1 (5 bases). The CDR3 has 13 amino acids. V dropped 4 bases and J dropped 8 bases, with 14 bases sitting between them. Germline-derived CDR1 and CDR2 are MNHEY and SMNVEV (reference sequence). CDR3 region: CASSSTTERGYTF. The CDR3 DNA reads as TGTGCCAGCAGTTCCACGACAGAGCGGGGCTACACCTTC.

The chain joins TRBV25-1 to TRBJ1-2; D not resolved. Germline loops: CDR1 MGHDK, CDR2 SYGVNS. V dropped 5 bases and J dropped 5 bases, with 15 bases sitting between them. The CDR3 spans 14 residues. CDR3 sequence (DNA): TGTGCCAGCAGTCAGCCAGGAGAGCTTTATGGCTACACCTTC. It codes for CASSQPGELYGYTF.

The chain combines TRBV29-1 with TRBJ1-1; no clear D gene. V was trimmed by 5 bases and J by 0 bases, leaving 10 bases between them. Germline CDR1 reads SQVTM; CDR2 reads ANQGSEA. This CDR3 region has 13 residues. The CDR3 DNA follows: TGCAGCGTTCCGGGTAGAGTGAACACTGAAGCTTTCTTT. This translates into CSVPGRVNTEAFF. Variable domain in full (rest from reference TRBV29-1 and TRBJ1-1): SAVISQKPSRDICQRGTSLTIQCQVDSQVTMMFWYRQQPGQSLTLIATANQGSEATYESGFVIDKFPISRPNLTFSTLTVSNMSPEDSSIYLCSVPGRVNTEAFFGQGTRLTVV.